This note documents a single TCR beta chain sequence. This specimen comes from a study of blood T cell repertoires in COVID-19. The overall study: All recovered Cohort 3 donors got two negative PCRs, got clearance, or saw symptom resolution. Collection of acute and convalescent COVID-19 samples took place in the United States, Italy and Spain.

V was clipped by 0 bases and J by 5 bases, with 15 bases between them. CDR3 length equals 15 residues. Germline assignment: CDR1 SGHRS and CDR2 YFSETQ. TCRdb's copy holds only in-frame clones and misses some; the assay was immunoSEQ multiplex PCR. In the table there are some 220,000 clones, 85% to 90% of which are singletons. The sequencing sample was made of PBMCs or T cells enriched from blood (not recorded which). J is TRBJ2-7 and V is TRBV5-1; a possible D gene is TRBD2 (6 bases). The origin of this receptor is a woman aged 45-60 years in a cohort exposed to, infected with or recovered from COVID-19 (not recorded which). The CDR3 bases are TGCGCCAGCAGCTTGGGGCAGGGAGGATCCCACGAGCAGTACTTC. Protein: CASSLGQGGSHEQYF.